The 30 T cell receptor beta chains below come from one sample, sequenced in a study of control samples from healthy donors and cancer patients. TCRdb's table, derived via immunoSEQ multiplex PCR, lists solely in-frame clones and lacks some. The table includes some 150,000 clones, about nine tenths detected once. Sequencing was done on a sample of blood. The receptors stem from a man aged 25 to 45 in good health.

This chain links TRBV5-1 with TRBJ2-5; 7 bases are shared with TRBD1. This CDR3 comprises 14 residues. Trimming took 6 bases from V and 4 from J; bases not matched to a gene: 9. The germline V gene has CDR1 SGHRS and CDR2 YFSETQ. The CDR3 protein is CASTYDRAVETQYF. For the CDR3, the DNA is TGCGCCAGCACCTATGACAGGGCGGTAGAGACCCAGTACTTC.

This clone was observed once. The V call is TRBV10-1, the J call TRBJ2-1; weak D call: TRBD1 (6 bases). The CDR3 is 17 residues long. CDR1 is WNHNN, CDR2 SYGVQD, per germline (reference sequence). V was clipped by 7 bases and J by 0 bases, with 19 bases between them. CDR3 nucleotide sequence: TGCGCCAGCATTGGACAGAAAAATCTGAGCTCCTACAATGAGCAGTTCTTC. This codes for CASIGQKNLSSYNEQFF.

The chain combines TRBV13 with TRBJ2-2, with TRBD2 matching over 12 bases. Germline-derived CDR1 and CDR2 are PRHDT and FYEKMQ (reference sequence). The CDR3 length is 18 residues. The junction had 6 bases not matched to a gene; V was cut back by 4 bases and J by 0 bases. CDR3 protein: CASSSRTSGAANTGELFF. The CDR3 DNA reads TGTGCCAGCAGCTCCAGGACTAGCGGGGCCGCGAACACCGGGGAGCTGTTTTTT.

The chain uses TRBV6-5 and TRBJ2-5; 12 nucleotides align to TRBD2. Germline V gene data show CDR1 as MNHEY and CDR2 as SVGAGI. This CDR3 region has 16 residues. Trimming at V came to 4 bases and at J to 1 base, leaving 4 bases not matched to a gene. CDR3 sequence (DNA): TGTGCCAGCAGTTTCGGACTAGCGGGACTCCAAGAGACCCAGTACTTC. It encodes CASSFGLAGLQETQYF.

The V and J genes are TRBV18 and TRBJ1-3, with 7 bases fitting TRBD1. Trimming cost V 3 bases and J 4 bases; bases outside gene matches: 6. This CDR3 spans 15 amino acids. Looked up from germline, CDR1 is KGHSH and CDR2 is LQKENI. CDR3 nucleotides: TGTGCCAGCTCACCGCGGCAGGGGGAAGGAAACACCATATATTTT. Translated: CASSPRQGEGNTIYF.

The V gene is TRBV27, the J gene TRBJ2-7, with TRBD1 matching 11 bases. Trimming at V came to 8 bases and at J to 12 bases, leaving 9 bases not matched to a gene. CDR1 is MNHEY and CDR2 is SMNVEV in the germline V gene (reference sequence). The CDR3 is 12 residues long. CDR3 sequence reads: CASSGGTGGWYF. In DNA form, the CDR3 reads TGTGCCAGCTCCGGGGGGACAGGGGGTTGGTACTTC.

V is TRBV19 and J is TRBJ1-1; D unclear. From germline, CDR1 is LNHDA and CDR2 SQIVND (reference sequence). The CDR3 runs to 13 residues. With 10 bases removed from V and 0 bases from J, the gap between germline ends came to 12 bases. Here the CDR3 reads CATGRTMNTEAFF. The CDR3 DNA follows: TGTGCCACCGGAAGGACCATGAACACTGAAGCTTTCTTT.

This clone has a single count. This chain links TRBV29-1 with TRBJ2-3; 9 bases match TRBD2. Per the germline V gene, CDR1 is SQVTM and CDR2 is ANQGSEA. The CDR3 is 15 amino acids. Unmatched junction bases numbered 8, after V lost 3 bases and J lost 4 bases. CDR3 bases: TGCAGCGTTGATCCTAGCGGGATGGTTTCAGATACGCAGTATTTT. It specifies CSVDPSGMVSDTQYF.

About this clone: This sample includes further DNA sequences coding for the same CDR3. The gene calls are TRBV20-1 and TRBJ1-5; 7 bases line up with TRBD1. CDR1 is DFQATT, CDR2 SNEGSKA, per germline (reference sequence). There are 14 residues in the CDR3. Losses at the gene ends were 3 bases for V and 2 bases for J; bases not matched to a gene: 4. The CDR3 here is CSASPTGGNQPQHF. The CDR3 DNA reads as TGCAGTGCTAGTCCTACAGGGGGCAATCAGCCCCAGCATTTT.

The CDR3 loop is CAKTRRTRWDTQYF. The CDR3 coding sequence is TGCGCCAAAACCCGACGGACTAGATGGGATACGCAGTATTTT. V gene TRBV10-1 combines with J gene TRBJ2-3, with 7 bases lining up with TRBD2. In germline, CDR1 is WNHNN, CDR2 SYGVQD (reference sequence). The CDR3 sequence is 14 residues long. With 10 bases clipped from V and 6 bases from J, the junction kept 13 bases outside the gene matches.

The chain combines TRBV6-1 with TRBJ1-1, with a weak D call TRBD1 (6 bases). The CDR3 has 16 residues. Trimming stripped 3 bases from V and 1 base from J, with 15 bases between. Germline V lookup: CDR1 MNHNS, CDR2 SASEGT. The CDR3, as DNA: TGTGCCAGCAGTGAGGGGTTCGGACAGCCGAACACTGAAGCTTTCTTT. As protein: CASSEGFGQPNTEAFF.

As to this clone: Other DNA sequences in this specimen translate into the identical CDR3. The chain carries TRBV4-1 and TRBJ2-7, with 7 bases that match TRBD1. Per the germline V gene, CDR1 is MGHRA and CDR2 is YSYEKL. CDR3 length: 15 residues. The J segment lost 2 bases and the V segment lost 4 bases, leaving 8 bases of the junction unmatched. CDR3 amino acids: CASSPEPGQPYEQYF. The CDR3 region has the DNA TGCGCCAGCAGCCCAGAACCGGGACAGCCCTACGAGCAGTACTTC.

The chain recombines TRBV24-1 with TRBJ2-5; TRBD2 is a possible D gene (6 bases). Germline V gives CDR1 KGHDR, CDR2 SFDVKD. The CDR3 runs 16 residues. Trimming left V 2 bases short and J 1 base short, with 13 bases between. This CDR3 reads CATSDSPGVGQETQYF. The DNA for the CDR3 is TGTGCCACCAGTGATTCCCCGGGGGTAGGCCAAGAGACCCAGTACTTC.

This clone was counted between two and nine times. This chain uses TRBV20-1 with TRBJ1-1; D is perhaps TRBD1 (5 bases). Trimming pared 3 bases from V and 4 bases from J, leaving 12 bases between. Germline V gives CDR1 DFQATT, CDR2 SNEGSKA (reference sequence). The CDR3 is 13 amino acids. The DNA for the CDR3 is TGCAGTGCTAGTTCCAGCCAGGGCACTGAAGCTTTCTTT. This translates into CSASSSQGTEAFF.

The chain combines TRBV3-1 (or the pseudogene TRBV3-2) with TRBJ2-1, with a possible D match to TRBD2 (5 bases). From germline, CDR1 is LGHDT and CDR2 YNNKEL (reference sequence). The V end lost 1 base, the J end lost 3 bases, and 7 bases lay between the germline ends. This CDR3 region has 14 residues. CDR3 amino acids: CASSQGDYYNEQFF. For the CDR3, the DNA is TGTGCCAGCAGCCAAGGAGACTACTACAATGAGCAGTTCTTC.

J is TRBJ1-6 and V is TRBV27, with D perhaps TRBD1 (6 bases). Germline V gene sequence: CDR1 MNHEY, CDR2 SMNVEV (reference sequence). The CDR3 totals 20 residues. Trimming stripped 7 bases from V and 2 bases from J, with 27 bases between. CDR3 sequence: CASTKSQLEFGGPYNSPLHF. CDR3 nucleotides: TGTGCCAGCACCAAATCACAGCTAGAGTTCGGGGGCCCCTATAATTCACCCCTCCACTTT.

The chain combines TRBV5-1 with TRBJ2-7; no clear D. With 2 bases removed from V and 0 bases from J, the gap between germline ends came to 3 bases. The germline gives CDR1 SGHRS, CDR2 YFSETQ. The CDR3 covers 12 residues. The CDR3 protein is CASSFDSYEQYF. The CDR3, as DNA: TGCGCCAGCAGCTTTGACTCCTACGAGCAGTACTTC.

The chain combines TRBV7-9 with TRBJ2-7; TRBD1 matches at 7 bases. The CDR3 runs to 13 residues. Losses at the gene ends were 3 bases for V and 3 bases for J; bases not matched to a gene: 2. Germline lookup yields CDR1 SEHNR and CDR2 FQNEAQ (reference sequence). DNA of the CDR3: TGTGCCAGCAGCTTGGGACAGTACTACGAGCAGTACTTC. Translated, it gives CASSLGQYYEQYF.

CDR3 amino acids: CASSQLPGTGTYNEQFF. Written as DNA, the CDR3 is TGCGCCAGCAGCCAACTACCCGGGACAGGGACTTACAATGAGCAGTTCTTC. J is TRBJ2-1 and V is TRBV4-3; 9 positions agree with TRBD1. The trim removed 2 bases at V and 4 bases at J, leaving 9 bases unmatched. The length of the CDR3 is 17 residues. CDR1 and CDR2 from the germline V gene are LGHNA and YSLEER.

This clone appeared a single time. The chain joins TRBV24-1 to TRBJ2-7; 14 bases match TRBD2. There are 16 residues in the CDR3. V lost 10 bases, J lost 0 bases, and 7 bases stayed unmatched. In germline, CDR1 is KGHDR, CDR2 SFDVKD. CDR3 DNA: TGTGCCACGATTGGGACTAGCGGGGGAAGCTCCTACGAGCAGTACTTC. This sequence encodes CATIGTSGGSSYEQYF.

This sequence joins TRBV9 and TRBJ2-1; the D is unclear. Looked up from germline, CDR1 is SGDLS and CDR2 is YYNGEE. The CDR3 spans 15 residues. Trimming stripped 3 bases from V and 5 bases from J, with 15 bases between. CDR3 sequence: CASSALATPNNEQFF. The DNA for the CDR3 is TGTGCCAGCAGCGCCCTTGCGACACCCAACAATGAGCAGTTCTTC.

J is TRBJ2-7 and V is TRBV2, with TRBD1 matching over 7 bases. Germline V gives CDR1 SNHLY, CDR2 FYNNEI. V shed 6 bases and J 4 bases; nucleotides not matched to a gene: 6. This CDR3 contains 13 residues. The CDR3 is CASSRQGAYEQYF. The CDR3 DNA is TGTGCCAGCAGCAGACAGGGCGCTTACGAGCAGTACTTC.

The chain employs TRBV5-4 and TRBJ2-5, with TRBD2 identical over 9 bases. The CDR3 consists of 15 residues. V lost 5 bases to trimming and J lost 0 bases; unmatched junction nucleotides: 5. Germline V gene sequence: CDR1 SGHNT, CDR2 YYREEE (reference sequence). CDR3 protein: CASRRGGTDQETQYF. The CDR3 region has the DNA TGTGCCAGCAGGCGGGGGGGGACAGACCAAGAGACCCAGTACTTC.

This clone was recorded only once. The J gene is TRBJ2-7, the V gene TRBV5-4; 9 bases are a match to TRBD2. Germline CDR1 SGHNT, CDR2 YYREEE (reference sequence). J gave up 3 bases and V 0 bases, and 10 bases lay outside the gene matches. The CDR3 totals 17 residues. As DNA, the CDR3 is TGTGCCAGCAGCTTGGCCAGGACTAGCGTAGAGATCTACGAGCAGTACTTC. Residues: CASSLARTSVEIYEQYF.

CDR3 in DNA: TGTGCCAGCAGCCCGGGTGTTACAGATACGCAGTATTTT. It translates to CASSPGVTDTQYF. The chain couples TRBV3-1 (or the pseudogene TRBV3-2) to TRBJ2-3; no clear D gene. Trimming removed 4 bases from V and 3 bases from J, with 8 bases in between. From germline, CDR1 is LGHDT and CDR2 YNNKEL (reference sequence). The CDR3 is 13 amino acids.

The J gene is TRBJ2-7, the V gene TRBV5-6, with TRBD1 identical over 11 bases. Germline assignment: CDR1 SGHDT and CDR2 YYEEEE. The CDR3 covers 13 residues. V trimming: 3 bases; J trimming: 6 bases; junction bases outside the gene matches: 2. The CDR3 loop is CASSSGTGGEQYF. In DNA, the CDR3 is TGTGCCAGCAGCTCCGGGACAGGGGGCGAGCAGTACTTC.

The chain combines TRBV25-1 with TRBJ2-7; 7 bases align to TRBD1. CDR1 and CDR2 (germline): MGHDK, SYGVNS. The CDR3 covers 14 residues. With 3 bases clipped from V and 3 bases from J, the junction kept 5 bases outside the gene matches. CDR3 protein: CASSDEWDSYEQYF. CDR3 nucleotides: TGTGCCAGCAGTGACGAGTGGGACAGCTACGAGCAGTACTTC.

The chain carries TRBV5-1 and TRBJ2-7; D unclear. Germline V CDR1 and CDR2: SGHRS, YFSETQ. V was clipped by 3 bases and J by 2 bases, with 6 bases between them. This CDR3 comprises 12 residues. The CDR3 is CASSSETYEQYF. The CDR3 DNA sequence: TGCGCCAGCAGCTCCGAAACCTACGAGCAGTACTTC.

The chain couples TRBV7-9 to TRBJ2-7, with 7 bases fitting TRBD1. V shed 4 bases, J shed 6 bases, and the junction held 9 bases outside the gene matches. This CDR3 has 14 amino acids. The germline gives CDR1 SEHNR, CDR2 FQNEAQ (reference sequence). The CDR3 sequence: CASSYGTVELEQYF. CDR3 DNA sequence: TGTGCCAGCAGCTACGGGACAGTTGAACTCGAGCAGTACTTC.

The chain links TRBV7-2 to TRBJ2-3, with 9 bases matching TRBD1. V lost 5 bases, J lost 1 base, and 13 bases stayed unmatched. The CDR3 runs to 18 residues. Per the germline V gene, CDR1 is SGHTA and CDR2 is FQGNSA. CDR3 nucleotides: TGTGCCAGCAGCCTAAGGACAGGGGCCACCCTTCGCACAGATACGCAGTATTTT. Encoded protein: CASSLRTGATLRTDTQYF.